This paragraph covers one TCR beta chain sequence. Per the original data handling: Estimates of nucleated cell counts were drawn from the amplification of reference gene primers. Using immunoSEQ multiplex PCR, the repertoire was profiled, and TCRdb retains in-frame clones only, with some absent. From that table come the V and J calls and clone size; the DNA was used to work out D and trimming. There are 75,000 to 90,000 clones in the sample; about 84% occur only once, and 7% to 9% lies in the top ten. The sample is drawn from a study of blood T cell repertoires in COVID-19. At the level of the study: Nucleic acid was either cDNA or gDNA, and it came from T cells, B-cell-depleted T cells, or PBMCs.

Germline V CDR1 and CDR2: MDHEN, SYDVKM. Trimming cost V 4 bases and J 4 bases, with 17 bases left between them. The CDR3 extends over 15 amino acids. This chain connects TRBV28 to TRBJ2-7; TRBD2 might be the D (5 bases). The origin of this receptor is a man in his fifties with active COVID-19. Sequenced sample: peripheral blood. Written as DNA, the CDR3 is TGTGCCAGCAGTTCCGAAGAGGGAGAGTGGTACGAGCAGTACTTC. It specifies CASSSEEGEWYEQYF.